This TCR beta chain was profiled in a study of T cells in localized non-small cell lung cancer. Study-wide results and caveats: The greatest T cell clonality was found in uninvolved adjacent lung (higher than in tumor). Greater T cell density in blood accompanied longer overall survival.

The germline gives CDR1 SQVTM, CDR2 ANQGSEA. V was pared by 4 bases and J by 1 base, with 11 bases between. This CDR3 is built from 14 residues. The table came from immunoSEQ multiplex PCR; TCRdb's copy has only in-frame clones and leaves some out. Seen here are around 8,000 clones, about 92% observed once, and the top ten hold roughly 4.5%. The count of this clone is one. The target antigen is unknown. The chain uses TRBV29-1 and TRBJ2-1, with D perhaps TRBD1 (6 bases). The sample in question was peripheral blood mononuclear cells, obtained before any cancer treatment. This clonotype originated in a male donor at least 60 years old with stage II lung adenocarcinoma. CDR3 protein: CSVGNRASYNEQFF. In DNA form, the CDR3 reads TGCAGCGTTGGGAACAGGGCTTCCTACAATGAGCAGTTCTTC.